The 18 T cell receptor beta chains in this list originate from one sample, sequenced in a study of cytomegalovirus exposure and HLA in healthy donors. Primers: 60 Vbeta forward and 13 Jbeta reverse. Sequencing was performed with immunoSEQ multiplex PCR; in TCRdb, only in-frame clones are kept and a portion is missing. Among about 90,000 clones listed, about 88% were seen once. Sequenced input: PBMCs. The receptors shown here come from a man between 18 and 29 years old in good health and CMV-seronegative.

This chain's CDR3 is CASSVSEGSRNEQFF. The CDR3 DNA reads as TGTGCCAGCAGCGTTTCGGAGGGTAGTAGGAATGAGCAGTTCTTC. The rearrangement joins TRBV9 to TRBJ2-1; D perhaps matches TRBD2 (6 bases). V was trimmed by 2 bases and J by 7 bases, leaving 16 bases between them. The CDR3 covers 15 residues. CDR1 and CDR2 (germline): SGDLS, YYNGEE.

The V and J genes are TRBV9 and TRBJ2-7; 7 bases agree with TRBD1. The junction had 12 bases not matched to a gene; V was cut back by 6 bases and J by 6 bases. The CDR3 loop spans 14 amino acids. The germline V gene has CDR1 SGDLS and CDR2 YYNGEE. CDR3 sequence: CASIPGGSLSEQYF. CDR3 nucleotide sequence: TGTGCCAGCATCCCAGGGGGTTCTTTGTCCGAGCAGTACTTC.

This chain uses TRBV14 with TRBJ2-3; 10 nucleotides match TRBD2. Germline V gene data show CDR1 as SGHDN and CDR2 as FVKESK. Losses at the gene ends were 4 bases for V and 0 bases for J; bases not matched to a gene: 10. The CDR3 has 18 amino acids. The CDR3 DNA sequence: TGTGCCAGCAGCCGTGGTAGCGGGAGGCTACCTAGCACAGATACGCAGTATTTT. Protein product: CASSRGSGRLPSTDTQYF.

The J gene is TRBJ1-4, the V gene TRBV6-1; possible D gene TRBD1, 5 bases. Trimming left V 4 bases short and J 2 bases short, with 14 bases between. The CDR3 runs 16 residues. Per the germline V gene, CDR1 is MNHNS and CDR2 is SASEGT. CDR3 region: CASSGQTQSTNEKLFF. In DNA, the CDR3 is TGTGCCAGCAGTGGACAGACTCAGAGTACTAATGAAAAACTGTTTTTT.

DNA of the CDR3: TGTGCCGAGAAAGAGGCGGGTTCCTACGAGCAGTACTTC. It specifies CAEKEAGSYEQYF. The chain has TRBV28 and TRBJ2-7; D may be TRBD2 (5 bases). Germline loops: CDR1 MDHEN, CDR2 SYDVKM. The germline V and J ends were trimmed by 11 bases and 1 base, with 15 bases remaining between them. This CDR3 comprises 13 residues. The entire variable domain, with the rest obtained from reference TRBV28 and TRBJ2-7, is as follows: DVKVTQSSRYLVKRTGEKVFLECVQDMDHENMFWYRQDPGLGLRLIYFSYDVKMKEKGDIPEGYSVSREKKERFSLILESASTNQTSMYLCAEKEAGSYEQYFGPGTRLTVT.

The gene calls are TRBV29-1 and TRBJ2-1; D unresolved. Trimming shortened V by 8 bases and J by 0 bases, and 11 bases separated the two germline ends. This CDR3 spans 13 amino acids. Germline V gene sequence: CDR1 SQVTM, CDR2 ANQGSEA. CDR3 coding DNA: TGCAGCATGAGCTACAGCTCCTACAATGAGCAGTTCTTC. Amino acids: CSMSYSSYNEQFF.

This chain uses TRBV9 with TRBJ2-1; 11 nucleotides line up with TRBD2. Germline V CDR1 and CDR2: SGDLS, YYNGEE. The CDR3 totals 16 residues. V trimming: 2 bases; J trimming: 7 bases; junction bases outside the gene matches: 8. The CDR3 DNA follows: TGTGCCAGCAGCGTGAGTACTAGCGGGAGTTGGAATGAGCAGTTCTTC. Translated, it gives CASSVSTSGSWNEQFF.

This chain uses TRBV5-1 with TRBJ2-1; D not resolved. From germline, CDR1 is SGHRS and CDR2 YFSETQ. Trimming took off 2 bases at V and 6 bases at J, with 6 bases between the two ends. This CDR3 comprises 12 residues. For the CDR3, the DNA is TGCGCCAGCAGCTTAAACACCAATGAGCAGTTCTTC. It specifies CASSLNTNEQFF.

The chain recombines TRBV9 with TRBJ1-1; D uncertain. The length of the CDR3 is 15 residues. From germline, CDR1 is SGDLS and CDR2 YYNGEE. With 3 bases removed from V and 0 bases from J, the gap between germline ends came to 12 bases. The CDR3 sequence is CASSAEGAVNTEAFF. DNA of the CDR3: TGTGCCAGCAGCGCGGAAGGAGCGGTGAACACTGAAGCTTTCTTT.

V gene TRBV6-5 combines with J gene TRBJ1-1; no clear D. The germline V and J ends were trimmed by 6 bases and 2 bases, with 13 bases remaining between them. This CDR3 has 14 residues. CDR1 is MNHEY and CDR2 is SVGAGI in the germline V gene. In DNA form, the CDR3 reads TGTGCCAGCAGGGCGGTCCCCCTTAACACTGAAGCTTTCTTT. This sequence encodes CASRAVPLNTEAFF.

This clone appeared a few times. This rearrangement joins TRBV15 to TRBJ1-4; 7 bases align to TRBD1. The CDR3 is made up of 15 amino acids. The V gene end was trimmed by 2 bases and the J gene end by 7 bases; junction bases not matched to a gene: 7. CDR1 is LNHNV and CDR2 is YYDKDF in the germline V gene (reference sequence). CDR3 DNA sequence: TGTGCCACCAGCAGACAGACAGGGCTGGTTGAAAAACTGTTTTTT. It translates to CATSRQTGLVEKLFF. Filled out from reference TRBV15 and TRBJ1-4, the complete variable domain reads DAMVIQNPRYQVTQFGKPVTLSCSQTLNHNVMYWYQQKSSQAPKLLFHYYDKDFNNEADTPDNFQSRRPNTSFCFLDIRSPGLGDTAMYLCATSRQTGLVEKLFFGSGTQLSVL.

The chain joins TRBV6-5 to TRBJ2-1, with 9 bases identical to TRBD2. Germline loops: CDR1 MNHEY, CDR2 SVGAGI. With V trimmed by 6 bases and J by 2 bases, 5 bases remained unmatched. This CDR3 spans 15 amino acids. The CDR3 here is CASRLLAGTYNEQFF. The DNA of the CDR3 is TGTGCCAGCAGACTTCTAGCGGGAACCTACAATGAGCAGTTCTTC.

The chain has TRBV6-1 and TRBJ2-6; unclear D gene. This CDR3 region has 15 residues. The ends were cut back, 0 bases at V and 0 bases at J, with 3 bases in the middle. Germline V gene lookup returns CDR1 MNHNS and CDR2 SASEGT. The CDR3 DNA follows: TGTGCCAGCAGTGAAGCCAACTCTGGGGCCAACGTCCTGACTTTC. Its protein is CASSEANSGANVLTF.

The gene calls are TRBV19 and TRBJ1-4; D possibly corresponds to TRBD1 (5 bases). CDR3 length: 14 amino acids. Per the germline V gene, CDR1 is LNHDA and CDR2 is SQIVND (reference sequence). Trimming left V 7 bases short and J 8 bases short, with 17 bases between. CDR3 residues: CASTPNQGFEKLFF. The DNA of the CDR3 is TGTGCCAGTACACCAAACCAGGGTTTCGAAAAACTGTTTTTT.

The rearrangement links TRBV10-2 to TRBJ2-5, with 7 nucleotides matching TRBD1. Germline loops: CDR1 WSHSY, CDR2 SAAADI. The CDR3 has 12 amino acids. J lost 4 bases, V lost 6 bases, and 2 bases had no gene match. This chain's CDR3 is CASSRTGETQYF. DNA of the CDR3: TGCGCCAGCAGCCGGACAGGAGAGACCCAGTACTTC.

This clone was counted a few times. The V call is TRBV5-6, the J call TRBJ2-5, with TRBD1 identical over 10 bases. The end of the DNA fits TRBJ2-7 better, so the J call may be wrong. This CDR3 contains 17 residues. Per germline, CDR1 SGHDT and CDR2 YYEEEE. The CDR3 region is CASSYISGTGVLYEQYF. The DNA of the CDR3 is TGTGCCAGCAGCTACATCTCCGGGACAGGGGTCCTCTACGAGCAGTACTTC.

This rearrangement joins TRBV30 to TRBJ1-5; D may be TRBD1 (6 bases). Trimming left V 1 base short and J 1 base short, with 11 bases between. CDR3 size: 15 residues. CDR1 is GTSNPN and CDR2 is SVGIG in the germline V gene (reference sequence). DNA of the CDR3: TGTGCCTGGAGTGGTGGGGGACAAAGCAATCAGCCCCAGCATTTT. It encodes CAWSGGGQSNQPQHF.

The genes are TRBV9 and TRBJ1-2, with 7 bases lining up with TRBD1. V lost 4 bases, J lost 5 bases, and 8 bases stayed unmatched. The CDR3 totals 14 residues. Germline CDR1 SGDLS, CDR2 YYNGEE. Here the CDR3 DNA reads TGTGCCAGCAGCACTCTGCAGGGGGTTTATGGCTACACCTTC. Its translation: CASSTLQGVYGYTF.